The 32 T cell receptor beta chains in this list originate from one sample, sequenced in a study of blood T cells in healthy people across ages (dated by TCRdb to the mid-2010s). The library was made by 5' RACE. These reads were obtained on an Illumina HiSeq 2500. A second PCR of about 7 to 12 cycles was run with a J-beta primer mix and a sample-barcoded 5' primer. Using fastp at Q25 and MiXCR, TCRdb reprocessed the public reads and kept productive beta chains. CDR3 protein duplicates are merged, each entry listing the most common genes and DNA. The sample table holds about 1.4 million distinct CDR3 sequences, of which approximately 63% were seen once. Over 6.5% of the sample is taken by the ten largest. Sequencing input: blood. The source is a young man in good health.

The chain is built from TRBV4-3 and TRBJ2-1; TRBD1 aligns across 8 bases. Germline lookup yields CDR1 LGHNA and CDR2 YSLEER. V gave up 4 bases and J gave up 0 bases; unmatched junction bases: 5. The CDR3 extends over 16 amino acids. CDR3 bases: TGCGCCAGCAGCCGGCAAACAGGGGGCTCCTACAATGAGCAGTTCTTC. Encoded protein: CASSRQTGGSYNEQFF.

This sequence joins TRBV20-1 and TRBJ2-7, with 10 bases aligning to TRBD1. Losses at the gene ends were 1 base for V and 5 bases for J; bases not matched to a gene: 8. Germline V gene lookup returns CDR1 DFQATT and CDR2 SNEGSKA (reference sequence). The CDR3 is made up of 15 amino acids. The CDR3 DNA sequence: TGCAGTGCTAGAGTTCCGGGACAGGGGAGAAACGAGCAGTACTTC. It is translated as CSARVPGQGRNEQYF.

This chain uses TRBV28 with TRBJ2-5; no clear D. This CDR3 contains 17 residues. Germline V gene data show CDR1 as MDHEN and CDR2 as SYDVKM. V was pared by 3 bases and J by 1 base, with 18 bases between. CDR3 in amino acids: CASSFNLGHSSQETQYF. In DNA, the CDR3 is TGTGCCAGCAGTTTTAATTTAGGTCACAGTAGCCAAGAGACCCAGTACTTC. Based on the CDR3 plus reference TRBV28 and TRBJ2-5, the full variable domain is DVKVTQSSRYLVKRTGEKVFLECVQDMDHENMFWYRQDPGLGLRLIYFSYDVKMKEKGDIPEGYSVSREKKERFSLILESASTNQTSMYLCASSFNLGHSSQETQYFGPGTRLLVL.

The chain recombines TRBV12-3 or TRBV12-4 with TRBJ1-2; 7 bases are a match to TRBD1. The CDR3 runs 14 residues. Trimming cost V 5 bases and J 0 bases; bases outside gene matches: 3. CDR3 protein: CASSTDRANYGYTF. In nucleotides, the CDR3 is TGTGCCAGCAGTACCGACAGGGCTAACTATGGCTACACCTTC.

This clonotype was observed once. The chain's CDR3 is CASSSRMSGSYEQYF. The CDR3 DNA follows: TGTGCCAGCAGTAGTCGTATGAGTGGCTCCTACGAGCAGTACTTC. The V call is TRBV6-1, the J call TRBJ2-7, with unresolved D. Trimming left V 5 bases short and J 0 bases short, with 14 bases between. The CDR3 length is 15 residues. Germline CDR1 and CDR2: MNHNS and SASEGT.

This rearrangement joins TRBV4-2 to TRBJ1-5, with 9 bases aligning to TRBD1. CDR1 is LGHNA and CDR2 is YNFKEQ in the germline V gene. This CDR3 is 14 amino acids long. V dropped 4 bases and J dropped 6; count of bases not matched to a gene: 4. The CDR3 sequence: CASSPQTGGQPQHF. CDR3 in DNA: TGTGCCAGCAGCCCCCAGACAGGGGGTCAGCCCCAGCATTTT.

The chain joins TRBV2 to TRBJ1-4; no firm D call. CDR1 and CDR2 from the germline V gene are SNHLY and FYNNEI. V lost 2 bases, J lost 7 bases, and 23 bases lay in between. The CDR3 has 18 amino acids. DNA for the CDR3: TGTGCCAGCAGTGAAACCTTAATCCGGGCCCAGAAGGGTGAAAAACTGTTTTTT. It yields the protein CASSETLIRAQKGEKLFF.

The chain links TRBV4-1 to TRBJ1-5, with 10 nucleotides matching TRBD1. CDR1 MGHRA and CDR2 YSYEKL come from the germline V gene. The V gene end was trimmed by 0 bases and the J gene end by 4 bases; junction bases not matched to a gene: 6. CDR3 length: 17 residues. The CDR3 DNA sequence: TGCGCCAGCAGCCAAGAAAATTGGGACAGGGGAAATCAGCCCCAGCATTTT. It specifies CASSQENWDRGNQPQHF.

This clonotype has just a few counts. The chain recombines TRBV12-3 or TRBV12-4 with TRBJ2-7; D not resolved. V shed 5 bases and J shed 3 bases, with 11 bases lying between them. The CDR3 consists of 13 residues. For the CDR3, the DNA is TGTGCCAGCAGTCCCTCCGCGTACTACGAGCAGTACTTC. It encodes CASSPSAYYEQYF.

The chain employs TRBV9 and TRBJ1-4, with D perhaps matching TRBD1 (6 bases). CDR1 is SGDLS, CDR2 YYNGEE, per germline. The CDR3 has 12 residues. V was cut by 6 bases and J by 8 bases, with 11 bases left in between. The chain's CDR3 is CASTRGGEKLFF. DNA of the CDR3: TGTGCCAGCACCAGGGGAGGCGAAAAACTGTTTTTT.

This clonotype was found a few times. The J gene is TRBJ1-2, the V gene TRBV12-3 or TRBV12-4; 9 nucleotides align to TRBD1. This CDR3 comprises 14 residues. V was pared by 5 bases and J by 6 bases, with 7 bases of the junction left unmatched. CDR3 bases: TGTGCCAGCAGTCCGACAGGGGGAATACATGGCTACACCTTC. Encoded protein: CASSPTGGIHGYTF.

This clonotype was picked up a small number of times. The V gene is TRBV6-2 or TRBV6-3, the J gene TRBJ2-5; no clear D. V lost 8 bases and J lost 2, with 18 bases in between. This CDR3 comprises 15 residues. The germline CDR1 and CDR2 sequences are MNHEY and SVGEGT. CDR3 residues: CASHSSSGDQETQYF. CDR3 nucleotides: TGTGCCAGCCATAGCTCCTCGGGTGATCAAGAGACCCAGTACTTC.

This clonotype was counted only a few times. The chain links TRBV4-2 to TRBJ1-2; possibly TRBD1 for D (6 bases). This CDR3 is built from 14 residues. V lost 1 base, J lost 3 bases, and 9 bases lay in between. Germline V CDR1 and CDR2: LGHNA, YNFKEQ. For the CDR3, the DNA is TGTGCCAGCAGCCAAGTGGGGGGCCACTATGGCTACACCTTC. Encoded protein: CASSQVGGHYGYTF.

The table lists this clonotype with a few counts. The CDR3 is CSVSGGGSSEQYF. The CDR3 nucleotides are TGCAGCGTCAGTGGTGGGGGGTCGTCCGAGCAGTACTTC. The chain combines TRBV29-1 with TRBJ2-7; D may be TRBD2 (6 bases). This CDR3 spans 13 amino acids. V gave up 6 bases and J gave up 6 bases, with 18 bases separating them. The V gene's germline CDR1 is SQVTM and CDR2 ANQGSEA.

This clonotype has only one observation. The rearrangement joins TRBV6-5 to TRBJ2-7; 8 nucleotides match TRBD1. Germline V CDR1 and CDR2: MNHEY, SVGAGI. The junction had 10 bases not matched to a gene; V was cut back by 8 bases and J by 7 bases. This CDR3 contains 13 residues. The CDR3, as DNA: TGTGCCAGCGGACAGGGACAGTACAATGAGCAGTACTTC. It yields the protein CASGQGQYNEQYF.

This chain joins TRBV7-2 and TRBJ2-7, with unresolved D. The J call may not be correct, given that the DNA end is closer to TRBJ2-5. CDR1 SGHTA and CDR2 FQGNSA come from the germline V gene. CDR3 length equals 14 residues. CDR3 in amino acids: CASSLDSPRETQYF. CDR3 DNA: TGTGCCAGCAGCTTAGACAGCCCCCGAGAGACCCAGTACTTC.

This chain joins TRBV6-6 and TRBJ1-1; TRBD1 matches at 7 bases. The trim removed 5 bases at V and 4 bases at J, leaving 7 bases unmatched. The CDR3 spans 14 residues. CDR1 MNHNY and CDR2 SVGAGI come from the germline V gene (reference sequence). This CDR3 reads CASSDRARGTEAFF. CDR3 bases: TGTGCCAGCAGTGACAGGGCCCGCGGCACTGAAGCTTTCTTT.

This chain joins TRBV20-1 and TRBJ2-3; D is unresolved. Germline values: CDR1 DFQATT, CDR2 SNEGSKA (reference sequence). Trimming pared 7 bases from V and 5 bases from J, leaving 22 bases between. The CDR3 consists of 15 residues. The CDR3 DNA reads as TGCAGTGTTAAAGTCTCCCGGGTTGTGGGAGATACGCAGTATTTT. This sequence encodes CSVKVSRVVGDTQYF.

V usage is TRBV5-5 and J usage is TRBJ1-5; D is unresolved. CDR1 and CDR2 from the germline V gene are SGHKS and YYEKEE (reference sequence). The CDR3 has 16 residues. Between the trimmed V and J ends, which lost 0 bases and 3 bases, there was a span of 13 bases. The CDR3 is CASSLAPRSNNQPQHF. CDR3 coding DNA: TGTGCCAGCAGCTTGGCCCCGCGCTCCAACAATCAGCCCCAGCATTTT.

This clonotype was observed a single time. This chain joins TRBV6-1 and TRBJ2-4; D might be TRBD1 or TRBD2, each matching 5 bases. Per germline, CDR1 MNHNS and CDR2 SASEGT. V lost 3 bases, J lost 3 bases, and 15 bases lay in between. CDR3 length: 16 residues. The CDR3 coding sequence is TGTGCCAGCAGTGATTTCCGGGACGTCGGCAAAAACATTCAGTACTTC. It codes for CASSDFRDVGKNIQYF.

The CDR3 here is CASRQGLGGEQFF. For the CDR3, the DNA is TGTGCCAGCCGACAGGGACTCGGAGGTGAGCAGTTCTTC. The genes are TRBV19 and TRBJ2-1; weak D call: TRBD1 (7 bases). Trimming pared 9 bases from V and 9 bases from J, leaving 18 bases between. CDR3 length equals 13 residues. CDR1 LNHDA and CDR2 SQIVND come from the germline V gene (reference sequence).

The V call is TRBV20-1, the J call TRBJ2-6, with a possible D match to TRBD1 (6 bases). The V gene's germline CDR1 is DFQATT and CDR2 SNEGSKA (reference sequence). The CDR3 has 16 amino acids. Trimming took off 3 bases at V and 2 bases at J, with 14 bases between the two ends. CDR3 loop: CSASPLTGAGANVLTF. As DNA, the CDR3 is TGCAGTGCTAGCCCCCTGACAGGCGCTGGGGCCAACGTCCTGACTTTC.

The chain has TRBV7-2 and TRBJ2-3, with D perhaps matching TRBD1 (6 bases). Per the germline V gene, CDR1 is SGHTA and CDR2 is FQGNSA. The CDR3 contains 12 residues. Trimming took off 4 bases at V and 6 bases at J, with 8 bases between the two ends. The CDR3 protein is CASSWGLDTQYF. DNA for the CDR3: TGTGCCAGCAGCTGGGGGCTCGATACGCAGTATTTT.

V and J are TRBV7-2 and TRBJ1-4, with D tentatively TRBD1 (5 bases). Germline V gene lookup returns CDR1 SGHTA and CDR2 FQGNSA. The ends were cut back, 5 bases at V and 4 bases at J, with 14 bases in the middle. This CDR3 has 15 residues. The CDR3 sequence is CASSPAGTRNEKLFF. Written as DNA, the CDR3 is TGTGCCAGCAGCCCCGCCGGGACCCGTAATGAAAAACTGTTTTTT.

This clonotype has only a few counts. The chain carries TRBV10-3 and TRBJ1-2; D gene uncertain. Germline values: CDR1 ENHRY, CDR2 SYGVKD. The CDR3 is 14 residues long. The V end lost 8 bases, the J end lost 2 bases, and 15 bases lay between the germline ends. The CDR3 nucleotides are TGTGCCATCGCATCAGAGTTATCGAACTATGGCTACACCTTC. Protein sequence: CAIASELSNYGYTF.

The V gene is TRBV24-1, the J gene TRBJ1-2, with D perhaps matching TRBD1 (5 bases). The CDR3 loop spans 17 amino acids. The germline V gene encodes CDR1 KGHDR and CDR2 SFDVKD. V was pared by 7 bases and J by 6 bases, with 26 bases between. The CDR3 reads CATSASGGPLPYDGYTF. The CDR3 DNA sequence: TGTGCCACCAGCGCTTCGGGGGGACCTCTCCCTTATGATGGCTACACCTTC.

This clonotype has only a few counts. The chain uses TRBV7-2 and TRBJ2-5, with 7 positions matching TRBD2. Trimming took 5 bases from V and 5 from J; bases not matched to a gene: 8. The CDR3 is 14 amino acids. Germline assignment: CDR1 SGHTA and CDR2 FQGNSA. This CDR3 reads CASSQWSGEETQYF. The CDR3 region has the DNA TGTGCCAGCAGCCAGTGGAGCGGGGAGGAGACCCAGTACTTC.

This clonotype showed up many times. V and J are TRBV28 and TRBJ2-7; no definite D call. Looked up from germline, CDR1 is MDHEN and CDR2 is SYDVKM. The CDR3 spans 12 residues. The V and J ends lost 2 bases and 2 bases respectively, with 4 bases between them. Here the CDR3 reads CASSLRTYEQYF. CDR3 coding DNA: TGTGCCAGCAGTTTAAGAACCTACGAGCAGTACTTC.

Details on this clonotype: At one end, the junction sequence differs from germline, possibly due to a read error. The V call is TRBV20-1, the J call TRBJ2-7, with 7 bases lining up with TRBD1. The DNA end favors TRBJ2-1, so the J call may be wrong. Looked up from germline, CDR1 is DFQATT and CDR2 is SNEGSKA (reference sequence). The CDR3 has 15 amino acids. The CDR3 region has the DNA TGCAGTGCTAGAGACCGACAGGGCTCCTACAGTGAGCAGTTCTTC. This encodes CSARDRQGSYSEQFF.

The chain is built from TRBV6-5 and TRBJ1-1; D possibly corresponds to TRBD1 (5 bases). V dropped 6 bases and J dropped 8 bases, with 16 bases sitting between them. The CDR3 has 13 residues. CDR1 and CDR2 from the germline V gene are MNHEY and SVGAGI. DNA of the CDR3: TGTGCCAGCAGCCTCCTTCGACAGAACGAAGCTTTCTTT. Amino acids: CASSLLRQNEAFF.

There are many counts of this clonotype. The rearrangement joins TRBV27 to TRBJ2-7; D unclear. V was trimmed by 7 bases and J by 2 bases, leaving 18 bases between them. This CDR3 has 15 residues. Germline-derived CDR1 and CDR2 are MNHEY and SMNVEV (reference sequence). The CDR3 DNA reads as TGTGCCAGCACTTCCTTGACAATTCCCCCCTACGAGCAGTACTTC. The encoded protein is CASTSLTIPPYEQYF.

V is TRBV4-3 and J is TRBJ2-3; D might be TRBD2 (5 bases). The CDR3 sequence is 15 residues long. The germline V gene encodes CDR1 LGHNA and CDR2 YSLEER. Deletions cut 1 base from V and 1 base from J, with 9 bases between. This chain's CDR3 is CASSQGRTGTDTQYF. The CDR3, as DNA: TGCGCCAGCAGCCAAGGGAGGACCGGCACAGATACGCAGTATTTT.